This entry lists 8 T cell receptor beta chains sequenced from one sample in a study of blood T cell repertoires in COVID-19. The table came from immunoSEQ multiplex PCR; TCRdb's copy has only in-frame clones and leaves some out. The profile covers roughly 380,000 clones, with roughly 90% appearing a single time and 2.5% to 3.5% taken by the ten largest. Material: PBMCs or T cells enriched from blood (not recorded which). These receptor sequences come from a young woman who had recovered from COVID-19.

The chain carries TRBV5-1 and TRBJ1-1; D unresolved. This CDR3 is built from 15 residues. Germline V CDR1 and CDR2: SGHRS, YFSETQ. The V end was cut by 4 bases, the J end by 0 bases, with 13 bases between. The CDR3 sequence is CASSPDGLMNTEAFF. The CDR3 DNA is TGCGCCAGCAGCCCGGACGGACTCATGAACACTGAAGCTTTCTTT.

The V gene is TRBV5-4, the J gene TRBJ1-2; the D is unclear. V lost 0 bases and J 2 bases, leaving 11 bases between the germline ends. The length of the CDR3 is 15 residues. Germline values: CDR1 SGHNT, CDR2 YYREEE (reference sequence). The CDR3: CASSLDGGRNYGYTF. The DNA for the CDR3 is TGTGCCAGCAGCTTGGACGGAGGGAGGAACTATGGCTACACCTTC.

The rearrangement links TRBV7-9 to TRBJ2-7, with 7 bases lining up with TRBD1. After removal of 2 bases from V and 0 bases from J, the junction contained 7 bases not matched to a gene. There are 16 residues in the CDR3. CDR1 is SEHNR, CDR2 FQNEAQ, per germline (reference sequence). In nucleotides, the CDR3 is TGTGCCAGCAGCTTACGAGGGACAGAAGACTCCTACGAGCAGTACTTC. Encoded protein: CASSLRGTEDSYEQYF.

This clone was seen a few times. This rearrangement joins TRBV18 to TRBJ2-7, with D possibly matching TRBD1 (6 bases). The CDR3 totals 13 residues. The germline V and J ends were trimmed by 6 bases and 3 bases, with 12 bases remaining between them. CDR1 KGHSH and CDR2 LQKENI come from the germline V gene. CDR3: CASSPGANYEQYF. The CDR3 nucleotides read TGTGCCAGCTCGCCAGGGGCTAACTACGAGCAGTACTTC.

This chain joins TRBV18 and TRBJ2-5, with TRBD2 matching 8 bases. Germline values: CDR1 KGHSH, CDR2 LQKENI. Trimming at V came to 0 bases and at J to 5 bases, leaving 5 bases not matched to a gene. The CDR3 length is 15 residues. The CDR3 sequence: CASSPPAGGGETQYF. The CDR3 nucleotides read TGTGCCAGCTCACCACCGGCGGGAGGTGGGGAGACCCAGTACTTC.

This clone was seen once. The chain has TRBV2 and TRBJ1-5; TRBD1 might be the D (5 bases). Per the germline V gene, CDR1 is SNHLY and CDR2 is FYNNEI. Trimming removed 11 bases from V and 3 bases from J, with 11 bases in between. CDR3 length: 12 residues. This CDR3 reads CAGQGANQPQHF. The DNA for the CDR3 is TGTGCCGGGCAGGGCGCCAATCAGCCCCAGCATTTT.

The chain couples TRBV6-5 to TRBJ2-7, with D possibly being TRBD1 (7 bases). Per germline, CDR1 MNHEY and CDR2 SVGAGI. Trimming left V 8 bases short and J 0 bases short, with 14 bases between. The CDR3 covers 14 residues. The CDR3 spells CASSRGESSYEQYF. The CDR3 nucleotides are TGTGCCAGCTCCAGGGGGGAGAGCTCCTACGAGCAGTACTTC.

The chain carries TRBV28 and TRBJ1-5; D is undetermined. The CDR3 is 18 residues long. The germline V and J ends were trimmed by 5 bases and 0 bases, with 20 bases remaining between them. Germline V gene sequence: CDR1 MDHEN, CDR2 SYDVKM. This CDR3 is CASSPPGLLGYSNQPQHF. CDR3 nucleotides: TGTGCCAGCAGTCCCCCGGGGTTGTTGGGATATAGCAATCAGCCCCAGCATTTT.